This entry is about one T cell receptor beta chain. This sample was taken from a study of blood T cell repertoires in COVID-19. About the study: Donors in the United States, Italy and Spain gave samples during acute or convalescent COVID-19. Nucleic acid was either cDNA or gDNA, and it came from T cells, B-cell-depleted T cells, or PBMCs.

Deletions cut 7 bases from V and 3 bases from J, with 14 bases between. Per germline, CDR1 SGHRS and CDR2 YFSETQ. This CDR3 has 13 amino acids. In the original workflow: Reference gene primer amplification yielded estimated nucleated cell counts. The protocol was immunoSEQ multiplex PCR, while the TCRdb copy is restricted to in-frame clones and leaves out a portion. That table furnishes V, J and clone size, whereas the DNA furnished D and trimming. The data show approximately 71,000 clones, with around 80% seen just once and about 30% held by the top ten. The TCR originated in a man aged 55 to 70 with active or convalescent COVID-19. Sequencing was performed on peripheral blood. The chain links TRBV5-1 to TRBJ2-7; D is undetermined. CDR3 loop: CASAAVPLYEQYF. For the CDR3, the DNA is TGCGCCAGCGCCGCAGTCCCTCTCTACGAGCAGTACTTC. The full variable domain, in which reference TRBV5-1 and TRBJ2-7 provide the parts outside the CDR3, is KAGVTQTPRYLIKTRGQQVTLSCSPISGHRSVSWYQQTPGQGLQFLFEYFSETQRNKGNFPGRFSGRQFSNSRSEMNVSTLELGDSALYLCASAAVPLYEQYFGPGTRLTVT.